This T cell receptor (beta chain) was obtained from a study of T cells and Merkel cell carcinoma outcomes. General study points: Reportedly, T-cell repertoire with density predicts Merkel cell carcinoma outcomes.

A note on this clone: Its antigen is unknown.

Assay used: immunoSEQ multiplex PCR; TCRdb lists only in-frame clones, some missing. The sample shows about 6,000 clones, 70% to 85% of them seen only once. The CDR3 loop spans 15 amino acids. Trimming stripped 0 bases from V and 4 bases from J, with 11 bases between. CDR1 and CDR2 from the germline V gene are KGHSH and LQKENI. The sample taken for sequencing was tumor tissue from Merkel cell carcinoma. The J gene is TRBJ2-3, the V gene TRBV18, with D perhaps matching TRBD1 or TRBD2 (5 bases each). The receptor's source is a human donor with Merkel cell carcinoma. The CDR3 sequence is CASSPPGQGADTQYF. CDR3 in DNA: TGTGCCAGCTCACCACCAGGGCAGGGAGCAGATACGCAGTATTTT.